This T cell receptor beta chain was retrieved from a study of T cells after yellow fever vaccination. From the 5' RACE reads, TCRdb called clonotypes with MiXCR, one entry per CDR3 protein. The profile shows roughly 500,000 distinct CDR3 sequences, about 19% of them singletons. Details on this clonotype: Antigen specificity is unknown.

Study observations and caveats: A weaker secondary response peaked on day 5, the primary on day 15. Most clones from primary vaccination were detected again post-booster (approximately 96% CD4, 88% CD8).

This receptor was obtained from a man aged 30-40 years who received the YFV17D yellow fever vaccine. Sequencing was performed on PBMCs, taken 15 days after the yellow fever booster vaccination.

The CDR3 DNA reads TGCGCCAGCAGCCAAGCACCCGGCGTAGACAGAAATGAGCAGTTCTTC. It yields the protein CASSQAPGVDRNEQFF. V gene TRBV4-1 combines with J gene TRBJ2-1; tentatively, D is TRBD1 (5 bases). CDR3 length: 16 amino acids. In germline, CDR1 is MGHRA, CDR2 YSYEKL. V was cut by 1 base and J by 7 bases, with 17 bases left in between.